Shown below are 4 T cell receptor beta chains from a single sample sequenced in a study of blood T cell repertoires in COVID-19. Clones were sequenced by immunoSEQ multiplex PCR, and TCRdb holds only the in-frame ones, with some missing. This table has roughly 250,000 clones, about nine tenths appearing once. The specimen sequenced was peripheral blood. All receptors come from a woman in her thirties with COVID-19, enrolled during active disease.

This sequence joins TRBV7-6 and TRBJ2-1; TRBD2 aligns across 7 bases. The germline gives CDR1 SGHVS, CDR2 FNYEAQ. The CDR3 consists of 16 residues. The ends lost 1 base at V and 0 bases at J; junction bases unmatched: 3. The DNA of the CDR3 is TGTGCCAGCAGCTTAGTGGGGGGGAGCTCCTACAATGAGCAGTTCTTC. Protein sequence: CASSLVGGSSYNEQFF.

This sequence joins TRBV6-6 and TRBJ2-3; 7 nucleotides agree with TRBD2. The germline V gene has CDR1 MNHNY and CDR2 SVGAGI (reference sequence). CDR3 length: 20 residues. V was pared by 5 bases and J by 4 bases, with 24 bases of the junction left unmatched. CDR3 residues: CASSHGLIRGVVRAPDTQYF. In DNA form, the CDR3 reads TGTGCCAGCAGTCACGGGCTAATTCGGGGGGTCGTAAGGGCGCCAGATACGCAGTATTTT.

The chain carries TRBV4-2 and TRBJ2-3, with D possibly being TRBD2 (7 bases). V was pared by 5 bases and J by 5 bases, with 23 bases between. The CDR3 consists of 17 residues. The germline V gene has CDR1 LGHNA and CDR2 YNFKEQ. The CDR3: CASSYPPGGQVVDTQYF. Written as DNA, the CDR3 is TGTGCCAGCAGCTACCCGCCGGGGGGCCAGGTCGTAGATACGCAGTATTTT.

The rearrangement links TRBV3-1 (or the pseudogene TRBV3-2) to TRBJ2-1; no definite D call. Deletions cut 2 bases from V and 9 bases from J, with 11 bases between. Germline lookup yields CDR1 LGHDT and CDR2 YNNKEL (reference sequence). This CDR3 has 13 residues. The CDR3 here is CASSQTRVGEQFF. CDR3 nucleotides: TGTGCCAGCAGCCAAACCCGAGTTGGTGAGCAGTTCTTC.